This T cell receptor beta chain appears in the sequencing data of a study of T cells in Graves' hyperthyroidism and ophthalmopathy. The J segment lost 1 base and the V segment lost 2 bases, leaving 5 bases of the junction unmatched. The CDR3 consists of 16 residues. Germline CDR1 MNHEY, CDR2 SVGEGT. Many counts were recorded for this clonotype. The cohort's ophthalmopathy patients, a group with duration under 3 months, had a Clinical Activity Score of at least 3 and a NOSPECS grade of at least 4. RNA transcripts served as the template for amplifying TCR beta CDR3 regions. The HTBI set primed first-round TCR CDR3 RT-PCR. In TCRdb, the multiplex PCR reads were re-called with MiXCR into one record per CDR3 protein. Here the sample spans approximately 600,000 distinct CDR3 sequences, 14% to 15% being singletons.

The sequence derives from a middle-aged woman with Graves' ophthalmopathy. The sequenced material came from blood. The chain is built from TRBV6-2 or TRBV6-3 and TRBJ1-5; TRBD1 matches 7 bases. The CDR3 sequence is CASSYGGGGSNQPQHF. Written as DNA, the CDR3 is TGTGCCAGCAGTTACGGGGGAGGGGGCAGCAATCAGCCCCAGCATTTT.